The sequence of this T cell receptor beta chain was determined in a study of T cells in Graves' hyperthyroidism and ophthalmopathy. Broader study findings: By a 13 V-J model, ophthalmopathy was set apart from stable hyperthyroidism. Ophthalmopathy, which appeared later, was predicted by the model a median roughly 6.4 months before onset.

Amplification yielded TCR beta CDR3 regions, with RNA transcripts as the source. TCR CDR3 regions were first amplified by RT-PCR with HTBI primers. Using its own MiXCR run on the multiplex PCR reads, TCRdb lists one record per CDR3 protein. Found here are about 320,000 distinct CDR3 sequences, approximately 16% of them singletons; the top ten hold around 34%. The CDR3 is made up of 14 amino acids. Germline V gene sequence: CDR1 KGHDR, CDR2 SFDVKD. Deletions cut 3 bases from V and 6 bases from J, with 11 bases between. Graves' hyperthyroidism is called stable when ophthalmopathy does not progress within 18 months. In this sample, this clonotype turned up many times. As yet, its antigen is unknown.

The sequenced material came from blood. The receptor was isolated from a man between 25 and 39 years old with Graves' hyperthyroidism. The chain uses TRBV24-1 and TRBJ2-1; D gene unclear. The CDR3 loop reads CATSDPIRVNEQFF. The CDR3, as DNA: TGTGCCACCAGTGATCCGATCAGAGTCAATGAGCAGTTCTTC.